This TCR beta chain was identified during a study of T cell responses to AZD1222 COVID-19 vaccine. Repertoires were generated with immunoSEQ multiplex PCR, while TCRdb's copy carries only in-frame clones and drops some. Of about 62,000 clones listed, over 60% were seen once; the top ten hold 11% to 15%. The sequencing used peripheral blood, collected on day 0 of AZD1222 vaccination. The clonotype was recovered from an adult in good health.

This CDR3 reads CASSLWAGGGEKLFF. CDR3 coding DNA: TGTGCCAGCAGTTTATGGGCCGGAGGGGGGGAAAAACTGTTTTTT. V gene TRBV28 combines with J gene TRBJ1-4; tentative D call: TRBD1 (6 bases). The V end lost 0 bases, the J end lost 8 bases, and 13 bases lay between the germline ends. This CDR3 has 15 residues. Germline V gives CDR1 MDHEN, CDR2 SYDVKM.